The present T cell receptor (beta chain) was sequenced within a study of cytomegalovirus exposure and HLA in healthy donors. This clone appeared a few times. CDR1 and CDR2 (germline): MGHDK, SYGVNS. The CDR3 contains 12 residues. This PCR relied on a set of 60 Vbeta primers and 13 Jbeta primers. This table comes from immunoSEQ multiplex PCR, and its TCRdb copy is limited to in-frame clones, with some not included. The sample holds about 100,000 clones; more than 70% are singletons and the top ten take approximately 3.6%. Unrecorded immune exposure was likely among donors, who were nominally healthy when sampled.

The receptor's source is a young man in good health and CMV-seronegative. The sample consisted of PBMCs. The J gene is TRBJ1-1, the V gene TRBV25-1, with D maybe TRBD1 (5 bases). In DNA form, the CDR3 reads TGTGCGACGGCAGGGATGAACACTGAAGCTTTCTTT. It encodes CATAGMNTEAFF.